This record looks at one T cell receptor beta chain sequence and its context. This clonotype showed up just a few times. Its target antigen remains unknown. Base quality data are lacking; no much larger clone is found one base away. This specimen's treatment or condition label, interpreted: live attenuated yellow fever vaccine strain. A standard Ficoll-Paque protocol was used to isolate PBMCs from peripheral blood. Dynabeads CD4 and CD8 positive selection kits were used to isolate CD4 and CD8 T-cell fractions. TriZol was used to extract RNA from bulk PBMCs, from CD4 and CD8 fractions, and from dextramer-positive and dextramer-negative fractions. This record belongs to a study of T cells after yellow fever vaccination (dated by TCRdb to between 2018 and 2021). General notes on the study: The SMART-Seq v4 Ultra Low Input RNA kit was used to prepare libraries from fractions with low cell numbers. Bulk TCR alpha and beta repertoires were sequenced longitudinally to track T-cell clones before and after primary and booster YFV17D yellow fever vaccination. Blood was collected at multiple timepoints before and after primary and secondary immunization, and bulk PBMC replicates and cell subsets were isolated. Two healthy male donors made up the cohort, one aged 18 to 29 years and the other aged 30 to 40 years.

For CDR1 and CDR2, the germline V gene (reference sequence) lists MNHNY and SVGAGI. V trim: 0 bases; J trim: 4 bases; unmatched bases: 8. The CDR3 has 16 amino acids, counting the end cysteine and phenylalanine. Only the CDR3 part of the read is kept: 48 bases, read in frame from the first base. The instrument given in TCRdb is Illumina NovaSeq 6000. TCR cDNA was made using 5'RACE template switching, a step that added a universal primer site and unique molecular identifiers. Priming of cDNA synthesis was performed from both the TCR alpha and TCR beta constant segments. Library amplification involved two PCR steps, and the second step added sample barcodes and sequencing adapters. Sequencing of libraries was done on Illumina HiSeq 2500 (2x100 bp) or NovaSeq (2x150 bp). Turning to the authors' computational methods: Demultiplexing of reads and collapsing into UMI consensus sequences were performed with MIGEC, and V(D)J alignment was carried out with MiXCR. Vaccine-responding clonotypes were defined with edgeR using replicate PBMC samples, requiring FDR below 0.01 and a log2 fold change above 5 up to day 15. CD4 or CD8 identity was assigned to each bulk clonotype according to whether the clonotype was present at higher abundance in the sequenced CD4 repertoire or the sequenced CD8 repertoire. TCRdb applied fastp at Q25 and MiXCR to the public reads, then kept only in-frame beta chains. Entries are consolidated by CDR3 protein sequence, retaining the most common genes and DNA. Clone size and V and J calls follow TCRdb, not the original study. This sample is represented by 100,000 to 150,000 distinct CDR3 sequences; roughly 10% of them were singletons. The ten top clones hold 40% of the sample.

Points the paper makes about the study in general: Computational filtering was needed because FACS-sorted repertoires could contain abundant contaminating clonotypes from the bulk population. Compared with the primary T-cell response, the secondary T-cell response was weaker but faster, peaking on day 5 rather than day 15. After the booster, most clones that had expanded after primary vaccination were detected again (roughly 95% of CD4 and around nine tenths of CD8), suggesting broad maintenance of memory. The study included only two donors, which limits how far the findings can be generalized. A small fraction of clonotypes appeared in both the CD4 and CD8 compartments, likely as a result of convergent recombination.

The material sequenced was CD8+ T cells sorted from PBMCs, taken on the day of the yellow fever booster vaccination. This receptor chain uses TRBV6-6 and TRBJ2-5, with 7 bases aligning to TRBD2. This sequence originates from a man aged 18 to 29 who received the YFV17D yellow fever vaccine. At the DNA level, the sequence is TGTGCCAGCAGTTACTCGACTAGGGAGGGCCCAGAGACCCAGTACTTC. Translated, it reads CASSYSTREGPETQYF.